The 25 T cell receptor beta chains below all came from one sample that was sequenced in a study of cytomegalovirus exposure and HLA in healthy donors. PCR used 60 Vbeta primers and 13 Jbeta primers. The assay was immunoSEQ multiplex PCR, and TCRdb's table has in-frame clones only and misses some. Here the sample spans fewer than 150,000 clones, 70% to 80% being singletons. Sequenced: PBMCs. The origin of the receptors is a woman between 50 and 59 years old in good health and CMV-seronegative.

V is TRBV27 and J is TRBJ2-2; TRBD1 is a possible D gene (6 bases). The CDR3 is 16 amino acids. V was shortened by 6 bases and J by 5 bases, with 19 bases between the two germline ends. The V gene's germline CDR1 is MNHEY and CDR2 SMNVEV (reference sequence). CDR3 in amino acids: CASSSSTGISTGELFF. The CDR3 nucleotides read TGTGCCAGCAGCTCCAGCACAGGGATAAGTACCGGGGAGCTGTTTTTT.

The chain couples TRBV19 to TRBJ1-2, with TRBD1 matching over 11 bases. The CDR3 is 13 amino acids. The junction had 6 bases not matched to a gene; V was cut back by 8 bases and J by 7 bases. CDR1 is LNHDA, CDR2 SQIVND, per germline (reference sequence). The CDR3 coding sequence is TGTGCCAGTGGGACAGGGGGTCCTGGTGGCTACACCTTC. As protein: CASGTGGPGGYTF.

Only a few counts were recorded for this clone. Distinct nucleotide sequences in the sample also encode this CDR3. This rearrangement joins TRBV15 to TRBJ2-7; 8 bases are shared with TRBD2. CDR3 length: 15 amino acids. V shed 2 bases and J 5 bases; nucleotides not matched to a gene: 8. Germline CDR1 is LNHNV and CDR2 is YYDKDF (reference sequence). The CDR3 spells CATSRSLSGGDEQYF. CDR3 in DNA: TGTGCCACCAGCAGATCCCTCTCCGGGGGGGACGAGCAGTACTTC.

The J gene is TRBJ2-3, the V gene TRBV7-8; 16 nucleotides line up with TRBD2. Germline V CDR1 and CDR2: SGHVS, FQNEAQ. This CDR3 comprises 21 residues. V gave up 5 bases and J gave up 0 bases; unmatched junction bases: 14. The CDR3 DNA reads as TGTGCCAGCAGCCCTCTGGGGGGACTAGCGGGGGGGTATTCTAGCACAGATACGCAGTATTTT. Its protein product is CASSPLGGLAGGYSSTDTQYF.

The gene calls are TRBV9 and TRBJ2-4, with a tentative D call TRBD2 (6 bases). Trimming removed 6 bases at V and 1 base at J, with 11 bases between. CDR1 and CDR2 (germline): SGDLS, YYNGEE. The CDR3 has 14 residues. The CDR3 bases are TGTGCCAGCACCCGGGGGTCTGCCAAAAACATTCAGTACTTC. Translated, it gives CASTRGSAKNIQYF.

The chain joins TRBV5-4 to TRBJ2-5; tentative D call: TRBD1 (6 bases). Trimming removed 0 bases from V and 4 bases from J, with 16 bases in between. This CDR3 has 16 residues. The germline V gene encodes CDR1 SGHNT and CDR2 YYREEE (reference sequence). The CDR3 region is CASSLAEQGDLETQYF. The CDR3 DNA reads TGTGCCAGCAGCTTGGCCGAACAGGGTGACTTAGAGACCCAGTACTTC.

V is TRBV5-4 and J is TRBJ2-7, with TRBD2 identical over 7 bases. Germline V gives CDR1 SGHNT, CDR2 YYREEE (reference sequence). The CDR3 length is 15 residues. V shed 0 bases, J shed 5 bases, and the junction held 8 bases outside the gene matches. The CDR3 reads CASSLAERGLNEQYF. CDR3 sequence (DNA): TGTGCCAGCAGCTTGGCCGAGCGGGGACTGAACGAGCAGTACTTC.

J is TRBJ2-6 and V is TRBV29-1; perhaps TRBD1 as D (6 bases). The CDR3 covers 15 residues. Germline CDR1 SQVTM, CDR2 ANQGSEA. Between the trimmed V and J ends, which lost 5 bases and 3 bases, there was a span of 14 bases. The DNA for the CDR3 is TGCAGCGTTCCAATACAGGGTTTTGGGGCCAACGTCCTGACTTTC. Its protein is CSVPIQGFGANVLTF.

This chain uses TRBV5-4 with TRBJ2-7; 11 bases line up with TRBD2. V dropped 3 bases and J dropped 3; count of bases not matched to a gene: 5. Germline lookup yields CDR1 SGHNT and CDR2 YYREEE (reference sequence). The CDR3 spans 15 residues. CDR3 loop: CASSSGLAVGYEQYF. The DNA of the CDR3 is TGTGCCAGCAGCTCGGGACTAGCGGTGGGCTACGAGCAGTACTTC.

This CDR3 reads CASSLEGTGYREQYF. CDR3 in DNA: TGTGCCAGCAGCTTAGAAGGGACAGGCTACAGGGAGCAGTACTTC. This chain links TRBV7-2 with TRBJ2-7; 8 bases are a match to TRBD1. Germline CDR1 and CDR2: SGHTA and FQGNSA. There are 15 residues in the CDR3. The trim removed 1 base at V and 7 bases at J, leaving 9 bases unmatched.

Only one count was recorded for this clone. The CDR3 DNA reads as TGTGCCAGCAGTGAAGGGACGGGGAGAGGCTCAGATACGCAGTATTTT. Residues: CASSEGTGRGSDTQYF. The chain employs TRBV6-1 and TRBJ2-3, with D perhaps TRBD2 (5 bases). Trimming shortened V by 1 base and J by 4 bases, and 15 bases separated the two germline ends. The germline CDR1 and CDR2 sequences are MNHNS and SASEGT. CDR3 length: 16 amino acids.

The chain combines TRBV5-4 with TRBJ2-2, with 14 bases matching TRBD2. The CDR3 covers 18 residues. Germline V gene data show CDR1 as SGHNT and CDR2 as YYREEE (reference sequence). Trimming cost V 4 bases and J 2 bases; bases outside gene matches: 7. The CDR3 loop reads CASSGGTSGGTNTGELFF. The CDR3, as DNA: TGTGCCAGCAGCGGGGGGACTAGCGGGGGCACCAACACCGGGGAGCTGTTTTTT. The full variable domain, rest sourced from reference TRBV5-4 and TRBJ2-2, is ETGVTQSPTHLIKTRGQQVTLRCSSQSGHNTVSWYQQALGQGPQFIFQYYREEENGRGNFPPRFSGLQFPNYSSELNVNALELDDSALYLCASSGGTSGGTNTGELFFGEGSRLTVL.

The CDR3 reads CASSLASDRVGGNTIYF. The DNA for the CDR3 is TGTGCCAGCAGCTTGGCCTCGGACAGGGTGGGCGGAAACACCATATATTTT. The gene calls are TRBV5-5 and TRBJ1-3; 8 nucleotides agree with TRBD1. CDR1 and CDR2 from the germline V gene are SGHKS and YYEKEE (reference sequence). The CDR3 is 17 residues long. The V and J ends lost 0 bases and 4 bases, in that order; junction bases with no gene match: 9.

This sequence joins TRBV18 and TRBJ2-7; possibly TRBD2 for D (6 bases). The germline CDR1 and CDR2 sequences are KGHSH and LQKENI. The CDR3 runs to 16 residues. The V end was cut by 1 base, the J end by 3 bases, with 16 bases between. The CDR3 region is CASSPRPGTPFYEQYF. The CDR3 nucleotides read TGTGCCAGCTCACCACGCCCCGGGACTCCCTTCTACGAGCAGTACTTC.

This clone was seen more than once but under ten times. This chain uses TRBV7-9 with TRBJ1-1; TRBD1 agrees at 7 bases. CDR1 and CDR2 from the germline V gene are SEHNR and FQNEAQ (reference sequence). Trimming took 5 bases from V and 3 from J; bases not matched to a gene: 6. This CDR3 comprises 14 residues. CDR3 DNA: TGTGCCAGCAGCCCCGGACAGGTCGACACTGAAGCTTTCTTT. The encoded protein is CASSPGQVDTEAFF. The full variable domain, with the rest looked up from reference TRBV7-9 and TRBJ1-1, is DTGVSQNPRHKITKRGQNVTFRCDPISEHNRLYWYRQTLGQGPEFLTYFQNEAQLEKSRLLSDRFSAERPKGSFSTLEIQRTEQGDSAMYLCASSPGQVDTEAFFGQGTRLTVV.

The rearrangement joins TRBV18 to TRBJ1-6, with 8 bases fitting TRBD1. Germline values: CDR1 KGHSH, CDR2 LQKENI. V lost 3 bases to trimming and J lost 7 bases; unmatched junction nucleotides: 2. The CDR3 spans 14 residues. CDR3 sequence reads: CASSPDRVNSPLHF. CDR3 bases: TGTGCCAGCTCACCGGACAGGGTCAATTCACCCCTCCACTTT.

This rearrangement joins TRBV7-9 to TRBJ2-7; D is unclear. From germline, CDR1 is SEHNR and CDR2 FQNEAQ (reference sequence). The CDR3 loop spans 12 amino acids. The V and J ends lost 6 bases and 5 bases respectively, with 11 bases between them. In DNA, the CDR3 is TGTGCCAGCAGTCAGTTTTTGGACGAGCAGTACTTC. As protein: CASSQFLDEQYF.

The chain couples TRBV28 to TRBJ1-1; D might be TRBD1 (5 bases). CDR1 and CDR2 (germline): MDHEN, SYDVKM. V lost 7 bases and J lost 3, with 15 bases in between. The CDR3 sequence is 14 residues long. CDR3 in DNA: TGTGCCAGCACCTTACCAGGGTTTTACACTGAAGCTTTCTTT. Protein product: CASTLPGFYTEAFF.

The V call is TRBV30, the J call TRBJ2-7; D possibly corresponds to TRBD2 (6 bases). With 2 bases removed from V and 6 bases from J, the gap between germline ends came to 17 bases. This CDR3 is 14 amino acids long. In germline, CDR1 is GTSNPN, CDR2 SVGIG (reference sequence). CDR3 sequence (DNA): TGTGCCTGGAGTTGGGGCAGGGAGGTGGGCGAGCAGTACTTC. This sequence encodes CAWSWGREVGEQYF.

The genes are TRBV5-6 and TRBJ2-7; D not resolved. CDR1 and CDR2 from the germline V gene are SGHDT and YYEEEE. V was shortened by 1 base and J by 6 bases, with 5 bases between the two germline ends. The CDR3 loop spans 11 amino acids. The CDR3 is CASSLRSEQYF. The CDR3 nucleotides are TGTGCCAGCAGCTTGCGGAGCGAGCAGTACTTC.

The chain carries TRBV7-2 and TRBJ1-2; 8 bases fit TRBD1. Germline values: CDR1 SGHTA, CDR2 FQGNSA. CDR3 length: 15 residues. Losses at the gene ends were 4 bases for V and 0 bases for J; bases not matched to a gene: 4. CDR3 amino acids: CASSSSTGANYGYTF. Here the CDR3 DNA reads TGTGCCAGCAGCTCGTCGACAGGGGCTAACTATGGCTACACCTTC.

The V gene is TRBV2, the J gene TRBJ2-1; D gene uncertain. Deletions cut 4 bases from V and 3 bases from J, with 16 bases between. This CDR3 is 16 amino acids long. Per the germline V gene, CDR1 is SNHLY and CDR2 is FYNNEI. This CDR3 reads CASSVDPGGIYNEQFF. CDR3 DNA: TGTGCCAGCAGTGTCGACCCGGGTGGTATCTACAATGAGCAGTTCTTC. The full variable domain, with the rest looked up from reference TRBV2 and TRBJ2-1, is EPEVTQTPSHQVTQMGQEVILRCVPISNHLYFYWYRQILGQKVEFLVSFYNNEISEKSEIFDDQFSVERPDGSNFTLKIRSTKLEDSAMYFCASSVDPGGIYNEQFFGPGTRLTVL.

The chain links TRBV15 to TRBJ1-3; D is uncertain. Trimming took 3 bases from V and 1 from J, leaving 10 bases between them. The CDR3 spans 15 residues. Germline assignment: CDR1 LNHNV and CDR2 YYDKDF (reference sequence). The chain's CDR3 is CATSRELGSGNTIYF. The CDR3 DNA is TGTGCCACCAGCAGGGAACTCGGGTCTGGAAACACCATATATTTT.

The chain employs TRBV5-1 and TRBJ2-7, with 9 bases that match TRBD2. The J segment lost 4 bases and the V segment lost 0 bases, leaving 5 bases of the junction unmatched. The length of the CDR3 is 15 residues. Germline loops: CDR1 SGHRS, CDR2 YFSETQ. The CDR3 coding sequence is TGCGCCAGCAGCTTGGGGCGGGGGGGCCAGTACGAGCAGTACTTC. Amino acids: CASSLGRGGQYEQYF. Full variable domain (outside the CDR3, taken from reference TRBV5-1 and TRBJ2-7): KAGVTQTPRYLIKTRGQQVTLSCSPISGHRSVSWYQQTPGQGLQFLFEYFSETQRNKGNFPGRFSGRQFSNSRSEMNVSTLELGDSALYLCASSLGRGGQYEQYFGPGTRLTVT.

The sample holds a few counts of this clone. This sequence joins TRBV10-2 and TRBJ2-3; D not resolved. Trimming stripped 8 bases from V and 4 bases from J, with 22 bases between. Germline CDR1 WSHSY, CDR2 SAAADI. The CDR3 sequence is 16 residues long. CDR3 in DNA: TGCGCCAGCCAAACCGCACGTGCTAGTGGCCCAGATACGCAGTATTTT. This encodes CASQTARASGPDTQYF.